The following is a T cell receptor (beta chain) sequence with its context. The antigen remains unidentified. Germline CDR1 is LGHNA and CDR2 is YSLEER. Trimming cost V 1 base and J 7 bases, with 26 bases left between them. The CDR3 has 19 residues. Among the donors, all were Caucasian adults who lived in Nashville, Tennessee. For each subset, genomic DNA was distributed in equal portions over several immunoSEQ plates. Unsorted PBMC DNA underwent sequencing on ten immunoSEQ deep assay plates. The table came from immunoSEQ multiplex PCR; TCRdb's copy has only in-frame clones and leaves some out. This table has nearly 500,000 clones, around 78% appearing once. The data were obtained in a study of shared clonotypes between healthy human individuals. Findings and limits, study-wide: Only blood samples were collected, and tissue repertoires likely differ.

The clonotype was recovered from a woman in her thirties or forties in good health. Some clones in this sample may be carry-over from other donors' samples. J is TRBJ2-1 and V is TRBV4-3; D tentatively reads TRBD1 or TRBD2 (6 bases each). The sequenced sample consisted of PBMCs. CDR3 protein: CASSQVLARNRRGRNEQFF. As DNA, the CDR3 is TGCGCCAGCAGCCAAGTTCTAGCGCGGAATCGTAGGGGGAGGAATGAGCAGTTCTTC.